The clone carrying this TCR beta chain was seen many times. Its antigen is undetermined. Using RNA transcripts, the TCR beta CDR3 regions were amplified. After a first-round RT-PCR with HTBI primers, a second-round multiplex PCR was run. TCRdb re-derived calls from the multiplex PCR reads in MiXCR, one entry per CDR3 protein. The table lists about 400,000 distinct CDR3 sequences, approximately 20% of them singletons. If patients had other autoimmune diseases, uncontrolled infections, pregnancy or lactation, they were excluded. The data are from a study of Graves' ophthalmopathy and Graves' hyperthyroidism. Study-wide points: Most clonotypes expanded in thyroid above 0.001 frequency were present in blood too. The model's ophthalmopathy progression predictions had just under 71% sensitivity and less than 75% specificity.

The CDR3 spans 13 residues. V lost 10 bases and J lost 2, with 15 bases in between. Germline CDR1 reads MDHEN; CDR2 reads SYDVKM. The source of this sequence is a woman under 30 with Graves' ophthalmopathy. The J gene is TRBJ2-7, the V gene TRBV28, with D maybe TRBD1 (5 bases). The specimen was peripheral blood. The CDR3 coding sequence is TGTGCCACCAGACCCAGGGTGGCCTACGAGCAGTACTTC. Its translation is CATRPRVAYEQYF.